This T cell receptor beta chain was obtained from a study of OX40 agonist ivuxolimab in advanced cancers. Clones were sequenced by immunoSEQ multiplex PCR, and TCRdb holds only the in-frame ones, with some missing. The repertoire has 75,000 to 100,000 clones, roughly 85% of them found once; the top ten carry about 0.5%. The J segment lost 4 bases and the V segment lost 5 bases, leaving 7 bases of the junction unmatched. The germline CDR1 and CDR2 sequences are SGHAT and FQNNGV. The CDR3 totals 15 residues. Autoimmune disease history or systemic immunosuppression led to patients being barred. Cycle 7 day 1, cycle 4 day 1, and baseline were the timepoints at which blood was sampled.

The TCR comes from an adult with an advanced solid tumor such as melanoma, head and neck, liver or kidney cancer. The specimen comprised CD4+ or CD8+ T cells sorted from blood, sampled in a trial of the OX40 agonist ivuxolimab. The chain is built from TRBV11-2 and TRBJ2-2, with TRBD1 identical over 7 bases. CDR3 nucleotides: TGTGCCAGCAGCCGACAGGGCTTAACCACCGGGGAGCTGTTTTTT. Amino acids: CASSRQGLTTGELFF. Variable domain in full (rest from reference TRBV11-2 and TRBJ2-2): EAGVAQSPRYKIIEKRQSVAFWCNPISGHATLYWYQQILGQGPKLLIQFQNNGVVDDSQLPKDRFSAERLKGVDSTLKIQPAKLEDSAVYLCASSRQGLTTGELFFGEGSRLTVL.